These T cell receptor beta chains were read from a single sample in a study of low-dose radiotherapy and immunotherapy resistance in tumors. TCRdb itself ran the reads through MiXCR, one entry per CDR3 protein. Of under 90,000 distinct CDR3 sequences in the sample, roughly a sixth were seen once. The specimen was PBMCs, collected before treatment. The receptor set was obtained from a male donor with prostate cancer. CDR3s include the opening cysteine and the closing phenylalanine or tryptophan. The order of the fields is CDR3 protein, CDR3 DNA, J gene, D gene, clone size, V gene. A D gene is named only where the DNA matches it firmly. Clone sizes are given selectively: once, few, many, or a class where the clone is expanded.

CDR3 protein: CASSYPGEANNSPLHF
CDR3 DNA: TGTGCCAGCAGTTACCCTGGGGAGGCAAATAATTCACCCCTCCACTTT
J gene: TRBJ1-6
D gene: -
clone size: many
V gene: TRBV6-2/TRBV6-3

CDR3 protein: CASGLRTGPPDTQYF
CDR3 DNA: TGTGCCAGCGGATTAAGGACAGGTCCCCCGGATACGCAGTATTTT
J gene: TRBJ2-3
D gene: TRBD1
clone size: many
V gene: TRBV2

CDR3 protein: CASSLRKPQHF
CDR3 DNA: TGCGCCAGCAGCCTAAGAAAGCCCCAGCATTTT
J gene: TRBJ1-5
D gene: -
clone size: many
V gene: TRBV5-1

CDR3 protein: CASNDGSIIGFYGYTF
CDR3 DNA: TGTGCCAGTAACGATGGCAGCATCATAGGGTTCTATGGCTACACCTTC
J gene: TRBJ1-2
D gene: -
clone size: many
V gene: TRBV19

CDR3 protein: CSSGGGTDTQYF
CDR3 DNA: TGCAGCAGCGGGGGGGGCACCGATACGCAGTATTTT
J gene: TRBJ2-3
D gene: TRBD2
clone size: many
V gene: TRBV29-1

CDR3 protein: CSAILSYLLYSSYNEQFF
CDR3 DNA: TGCAGTGCTATCCTCTCGTACCTCTTATATAGCTCCTACAATGAGCAGTTCTTC
J gene: TRBJ2-1
D gene: -
clone size: many
V gene: TRBV20-1

CDR3 protein: CASSQVVQGRGYTF
CDR3 DNA: TGCGCCAGCAGCCAAGTCGTCCAGGGACGGGGCTACACCTTC
J gene: TRBJ1-2
D gene: -
clone size: many
V gene: TRBV4-1

CDR3 protein: CASRAGQRYGYTF
CDR3 DNA: TGTGCCAGCAGGGCGGGACAGAGATATGGCTACACCTTC
J gene: TRBJ1-2
D gene: TRBD1
clone size: -
V gene: TRBV5-6

CDR3 protein: CASLPAMNTEAFF
CDR3 DNA: TGTGCCAGCCTTCCGGCCATGAACACTGAAGCTTTCTTT
J gene: TRBJ1-1
D gene: -
clone size: many
V gene: TRBV11-2

CDR3 protein: CASRPSPSYEQYF
CDR3 DNA: TGTGCCAGCCGCCCTTCTCCCTCCTACGAGCAGTACTTC
J gene: TRBJ2-7
D gene: -
clone size: many
V gene: TRBV6-2/TRBV6-3